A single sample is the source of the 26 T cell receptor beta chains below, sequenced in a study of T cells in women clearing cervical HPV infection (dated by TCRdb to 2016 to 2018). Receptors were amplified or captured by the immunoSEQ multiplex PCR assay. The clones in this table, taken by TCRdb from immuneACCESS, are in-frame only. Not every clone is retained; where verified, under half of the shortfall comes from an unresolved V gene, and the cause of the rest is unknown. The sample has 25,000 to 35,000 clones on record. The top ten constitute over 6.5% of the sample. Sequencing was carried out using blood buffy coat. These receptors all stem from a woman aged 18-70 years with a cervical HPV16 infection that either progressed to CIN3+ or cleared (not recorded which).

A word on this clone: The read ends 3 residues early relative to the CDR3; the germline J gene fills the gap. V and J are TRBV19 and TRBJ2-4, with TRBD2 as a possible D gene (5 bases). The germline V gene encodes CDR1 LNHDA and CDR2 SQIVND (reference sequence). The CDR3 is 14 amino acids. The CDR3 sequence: CASSIPGSGYGQYF. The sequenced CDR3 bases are TGTGCCAGTAGTATCCCAGGTTCGGGGTATGGT. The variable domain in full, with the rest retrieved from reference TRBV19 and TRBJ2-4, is DGGITQSPKYLFRKEGQNVTLSCEQNLNHDAMYWYRQDPGQGLRLIYYSQIVNDFQKGDIAEGYSVSREKKESFPLTVTSAQKNPTAFYLCASSIPGSGYGQYFGAGTRLSVL.

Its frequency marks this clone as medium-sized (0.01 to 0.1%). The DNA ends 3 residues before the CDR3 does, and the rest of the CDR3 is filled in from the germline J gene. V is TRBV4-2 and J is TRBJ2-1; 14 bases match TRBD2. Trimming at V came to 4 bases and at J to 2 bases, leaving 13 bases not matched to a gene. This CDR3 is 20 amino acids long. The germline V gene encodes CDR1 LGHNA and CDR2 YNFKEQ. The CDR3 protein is CASSPQGSGLAGAPYNEQFF. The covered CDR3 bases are TGTGCCAGCAGCCCGCAGGGGTCGGGACTAGCGGGGGCCCCCTACAATGAG.

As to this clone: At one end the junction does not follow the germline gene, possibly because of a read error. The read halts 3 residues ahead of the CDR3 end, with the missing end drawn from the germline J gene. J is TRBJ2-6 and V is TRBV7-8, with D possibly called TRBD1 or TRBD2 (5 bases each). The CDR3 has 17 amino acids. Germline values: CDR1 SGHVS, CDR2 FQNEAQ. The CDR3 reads CASSLRVQASAANVLTF. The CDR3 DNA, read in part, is TGTGCCAGCAGCTTGAGGGTACAGGCCTCTGCGGCCAACGTC.

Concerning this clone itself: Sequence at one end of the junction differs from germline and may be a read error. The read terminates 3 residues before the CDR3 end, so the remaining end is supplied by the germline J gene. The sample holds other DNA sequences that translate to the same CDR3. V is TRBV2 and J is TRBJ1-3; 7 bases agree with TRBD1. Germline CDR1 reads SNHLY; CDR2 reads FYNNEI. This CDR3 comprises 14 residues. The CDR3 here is CASRETGNGNTIYF. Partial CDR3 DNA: TGTGCCAGCAGAGAGACAGGGAATGGAAACACA.

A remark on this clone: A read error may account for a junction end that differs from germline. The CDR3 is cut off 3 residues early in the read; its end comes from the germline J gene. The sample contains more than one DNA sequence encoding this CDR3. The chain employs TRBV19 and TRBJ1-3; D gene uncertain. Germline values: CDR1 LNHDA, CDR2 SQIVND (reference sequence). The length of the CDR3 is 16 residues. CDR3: CASSPDGGFSGNTIYF. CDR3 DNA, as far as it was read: TGTGCCAGTAGTCCCGACGGCGGATTCTCTGGAAACACA. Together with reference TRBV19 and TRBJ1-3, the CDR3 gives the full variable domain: DGGITQSPKYLFRKEGQNVTLSCEQNLNHDAMYWYRQDPGQGLRLIYYSQIVNDFQKGDIAEGYSVSREKKESFPLTVTSAQKNPTAFYLCASSPDGGFSGNTIYFGEGSWLTVV.

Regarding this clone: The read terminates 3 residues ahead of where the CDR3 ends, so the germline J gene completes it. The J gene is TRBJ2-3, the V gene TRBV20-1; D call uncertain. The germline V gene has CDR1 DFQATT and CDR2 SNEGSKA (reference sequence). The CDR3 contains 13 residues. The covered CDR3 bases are TGCAGTGCTAGAGATGGTAGTTATGAGACG. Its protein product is CSARDGSYET. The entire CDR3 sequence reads CSARDGSYETQYF.

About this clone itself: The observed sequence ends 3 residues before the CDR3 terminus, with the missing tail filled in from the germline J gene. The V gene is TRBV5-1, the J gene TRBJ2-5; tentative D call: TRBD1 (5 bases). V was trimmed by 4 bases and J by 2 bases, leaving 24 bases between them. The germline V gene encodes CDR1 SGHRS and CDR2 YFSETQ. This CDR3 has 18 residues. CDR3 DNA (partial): TGCGCCAGCAGCCCCCACGGCCAGGGATCAGTCGGACAAGAGACC. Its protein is CASSPHGQGSVGQET. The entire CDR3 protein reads CASSPHGQGSVGQETQYF.

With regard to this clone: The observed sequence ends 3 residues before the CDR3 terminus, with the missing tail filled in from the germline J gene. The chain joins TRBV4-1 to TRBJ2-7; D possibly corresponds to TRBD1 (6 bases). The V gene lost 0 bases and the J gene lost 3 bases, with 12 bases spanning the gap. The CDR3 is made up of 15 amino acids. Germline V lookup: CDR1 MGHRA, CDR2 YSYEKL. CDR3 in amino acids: CASSQDRGLNYEQYF. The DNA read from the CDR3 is TGCGCCAGCAGCCAAGACAGGGGCCTCAACTACGAG.

The CDR3 here is CAISAAQQGVSYEQYF. CDR3 DNA, as far as it was read: TGTGCCATCAGTGCCGCCCAGCAGGGGGTTTCCTACGAG. The V gene is TRBV10-3, the J gene TRBJ2-7, with TRBD1 matching 7 bases. The CDR3 extends 3 residues past the end of the read, so its final part is completed from the germline J gene. The CDR3 runs to 16 residues. Trimming removed 4 bases from V and 1 base from J; junction bases left unmatched: 10. CDR1 is ENHRY and CDR2 is SYGVKD in the germline V gene.

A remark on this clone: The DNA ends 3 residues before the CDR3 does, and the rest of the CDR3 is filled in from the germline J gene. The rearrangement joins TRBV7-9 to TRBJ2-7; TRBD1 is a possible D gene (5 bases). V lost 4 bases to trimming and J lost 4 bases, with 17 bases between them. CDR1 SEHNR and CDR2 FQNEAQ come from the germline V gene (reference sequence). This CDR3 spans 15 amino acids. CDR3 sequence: CASSSRDSALYEQYF. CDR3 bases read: TGTGCCAGCAGCTCGCGCGACAGTGCCTTATACGAG. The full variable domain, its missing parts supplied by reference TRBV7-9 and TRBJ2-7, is DTGVSQNPRHKITKRGQNVTFRCDPISEHNRLYWYRQTLGQGPEFLTYFQNEAQLEKSRLLSDRFSAERPKGSFSTLEIQRTEQGDSAMYLCASSSRDSALYEQYFGPGTRLTVT.

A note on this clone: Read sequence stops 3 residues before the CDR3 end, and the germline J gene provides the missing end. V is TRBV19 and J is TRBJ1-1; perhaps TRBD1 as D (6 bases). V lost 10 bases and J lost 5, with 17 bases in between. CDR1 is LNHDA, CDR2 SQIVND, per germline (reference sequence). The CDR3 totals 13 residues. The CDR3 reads CATTTGFGTEAFF. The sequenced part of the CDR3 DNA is TGTGCCACCACCACAGGGTTCGGTACTGAA.

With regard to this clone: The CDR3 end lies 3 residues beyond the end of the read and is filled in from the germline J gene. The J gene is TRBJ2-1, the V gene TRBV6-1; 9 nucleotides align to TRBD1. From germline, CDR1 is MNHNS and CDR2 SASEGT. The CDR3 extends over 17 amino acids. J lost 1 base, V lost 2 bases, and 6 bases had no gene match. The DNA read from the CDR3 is TGTGCCAGCAGTGAATCCATGGGACAGGGATCCTACAATGAG. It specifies CASSESMGQGSYNE. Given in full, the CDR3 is CASSESMGQGSYNEQFF.

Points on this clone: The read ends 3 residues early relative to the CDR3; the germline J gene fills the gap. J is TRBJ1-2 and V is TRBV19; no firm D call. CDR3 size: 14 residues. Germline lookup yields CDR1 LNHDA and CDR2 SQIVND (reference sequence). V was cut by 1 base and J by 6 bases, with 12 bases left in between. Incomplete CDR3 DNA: TGTGCCAGTAGTATAGCCACGGTTTCCAATGGC. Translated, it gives CASSIATVSNG. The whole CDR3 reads CASSIATVSNGYTF.

CDR3 residues: CSASRPPGNTEAFF. The part of the CDR3 DNA that was read is TGCAGTGCTAGTCGTCCGCCGGGGAACACTGAA. The chain recombines TRBV20-1 with TRBJ1-1; D is unclear. The read ends 3 residues before the CDR3 terminus; that terminus is restored from the germline J gene. This CDR3 is built from 14 residues. CDR1 is DFQATT, CDR2 SNEGSKA, per germline (reference sequence). The ends were cut back, 3 bases at V and 1 base at J, with 12 bases in the middle.

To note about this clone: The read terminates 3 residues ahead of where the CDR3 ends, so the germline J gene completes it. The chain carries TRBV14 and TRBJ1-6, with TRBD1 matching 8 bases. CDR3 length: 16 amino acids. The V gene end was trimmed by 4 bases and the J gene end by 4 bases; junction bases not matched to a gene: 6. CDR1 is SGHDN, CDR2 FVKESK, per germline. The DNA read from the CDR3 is TGTGCCAGCAGCCGGGACAGGTCTCGGTATAATTCACCC. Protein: CASSRDRSRYNSP. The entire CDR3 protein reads CASSRDRSRYNSPLHF.

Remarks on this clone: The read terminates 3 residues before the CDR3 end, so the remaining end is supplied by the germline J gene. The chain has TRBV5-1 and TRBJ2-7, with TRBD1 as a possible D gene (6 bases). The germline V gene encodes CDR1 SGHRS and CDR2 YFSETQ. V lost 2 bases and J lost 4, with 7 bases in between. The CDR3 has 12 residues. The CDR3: CASSLTGYEQYF. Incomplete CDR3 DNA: TGCGCCAGCAGCTTAACAGGGTACGAG.

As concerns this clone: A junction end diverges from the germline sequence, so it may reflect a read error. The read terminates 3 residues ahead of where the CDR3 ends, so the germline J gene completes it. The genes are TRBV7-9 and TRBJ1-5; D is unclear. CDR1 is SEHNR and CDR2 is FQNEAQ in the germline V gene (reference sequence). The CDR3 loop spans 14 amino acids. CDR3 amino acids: CASGLEAGNQPQHF. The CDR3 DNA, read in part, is TGTGCCAGCGGCTTAGAAGCGGGTAATCAGCCC.

CDR3 DNA (partial): TGTGCCTGGAGTGTACGGGAGGGGGTTGAA. Translation gives CAWSVREGVE. The CDR3, in full, reads CAWSVREGVEAFF. The gene calls are TRBV30 and TRBJ1-1, with a possible D match to TRBD1 (6 bases). The sequenced fragment ends 3 residues before the CDR3 boundary, so the rest is inferred from the germline J gene. In germline, CDR1 is GTSNPN, CDR2 SVGIG (reference sequence). The CDR3 is 13 residues long. Trimming cost V 0 bases and J 7 bases, with 12 bases left between them.

CDR3 in amino acids: CASSMGGISTEAFF. The CDR3 bases that were read are TGTGCCAGTAGTATGGGGGGGATAAGCACTGAA. The chain is built from TRBV19 and TRBJ1-1; TRBD1 is a possible D gene (5 bases). The read ends 3 residues before the CDR3 terminus; that terminus is restored from the germline J gene. The CDR3 totals 14 residues. V lost 3 bases and J 4 bases, leaving 12 bases between the germline ends. Germline V CDR1 and CDR2: LNHDA, SQIVND (reference sequence). The full variable domain, in which reference TRBV19 and TRBJ1-1 provide the parts outside the CDR3, is DGGITQSPKYLFRKEGQNVTLSCEQNLNHDAMYWYRQDPGQGLRLIYYSQIVNDFQKGDIAEGYSVSREKKESFPLTVTSAQKNPTAFYLCASSMGGISTEAFFGQGTRLTVV.

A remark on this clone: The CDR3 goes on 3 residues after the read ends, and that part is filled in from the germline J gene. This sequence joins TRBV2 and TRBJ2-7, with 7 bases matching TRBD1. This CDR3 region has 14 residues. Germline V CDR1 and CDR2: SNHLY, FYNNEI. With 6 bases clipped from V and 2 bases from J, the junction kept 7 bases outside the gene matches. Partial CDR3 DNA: TGTGCCAGCAGGCCCGGGACAGCCACCTACGAG. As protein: CASRPGTATYE. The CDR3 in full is CASRPGTATYEQYF. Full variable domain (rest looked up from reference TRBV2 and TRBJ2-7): EPEVTQTPSHQVTQMGQEVILRCVPISNHLYFYWYRQILGQKVEFLVSFYNNEISEKSEIFDDQFSVERPDGSNFTLKIRSTKLEDSAMYFCASRPGTATYEQYFGPGTRLTVT.

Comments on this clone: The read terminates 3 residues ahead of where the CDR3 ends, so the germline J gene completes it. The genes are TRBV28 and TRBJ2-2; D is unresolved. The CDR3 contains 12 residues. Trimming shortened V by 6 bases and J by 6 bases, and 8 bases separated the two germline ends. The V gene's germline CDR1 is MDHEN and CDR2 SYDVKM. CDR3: CASRPSAGELFF. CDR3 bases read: TGTGCCAGCAGGCCTAGTGCCGGGGAG.

The CDR3 spells CASSSRGGTEIYEQYF. The covered CDR3 bases are TGTGCCAGCAGTTCCCGGGGGGGGACAGAGATCTACGAG. The gene calls are TRBV28 and TRBJ2-7; maybe TRBD2 (8 bases). The read stops 3 residues short of the end of the CDR3; the missing end is completed from the germline J gene. The germline V and J ends were trimmed by 4 bases and 3 bases, with 19 bases remaining between them. Germline CDR1 MDHEN, CDR2 SYDVKM. The CDR3 has 16 residues.

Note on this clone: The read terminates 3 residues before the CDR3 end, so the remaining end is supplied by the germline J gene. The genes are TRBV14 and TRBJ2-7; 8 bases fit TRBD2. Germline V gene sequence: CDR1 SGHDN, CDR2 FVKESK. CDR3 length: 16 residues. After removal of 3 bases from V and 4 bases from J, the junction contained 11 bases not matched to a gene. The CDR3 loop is CASSQSRGGRRYEQYF. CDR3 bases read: TGTGCCAGCAGCCAGTCTCGGGGGGGGCGCCGGTACGAG.

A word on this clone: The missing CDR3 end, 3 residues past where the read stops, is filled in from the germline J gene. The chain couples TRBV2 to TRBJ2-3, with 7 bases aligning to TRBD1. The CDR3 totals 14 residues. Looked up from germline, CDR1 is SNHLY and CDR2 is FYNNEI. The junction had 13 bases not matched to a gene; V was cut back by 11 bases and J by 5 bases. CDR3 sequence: CAGLDDRDGDTQYF. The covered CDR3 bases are TGTGCCGGCCTGGATGACAGGGATGGAGATACG.

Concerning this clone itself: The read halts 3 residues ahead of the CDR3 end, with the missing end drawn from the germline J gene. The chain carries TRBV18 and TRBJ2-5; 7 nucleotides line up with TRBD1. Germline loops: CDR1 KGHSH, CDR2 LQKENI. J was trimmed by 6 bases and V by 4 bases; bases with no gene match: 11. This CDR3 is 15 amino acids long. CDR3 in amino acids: CASSRDRETFQTQYF. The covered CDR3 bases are TGTGCCAGCTCACGGGACAGAGAGACGTTTCAGACC.

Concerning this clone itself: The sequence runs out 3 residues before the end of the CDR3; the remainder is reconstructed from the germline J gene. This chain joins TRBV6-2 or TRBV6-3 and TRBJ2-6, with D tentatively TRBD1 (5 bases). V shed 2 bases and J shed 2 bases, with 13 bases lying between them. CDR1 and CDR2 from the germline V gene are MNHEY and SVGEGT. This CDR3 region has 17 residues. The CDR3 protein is CASSYGHFGPGANVLTF. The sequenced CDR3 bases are TGTGCCAGCAGTTACGGACACTTTGGTCCTGGGGCCAACGTC.